These 6 T cell receptor beta chains came from one sample sequenced in a study of T cell responses to AZD1222 COVID-19 vaccine (TCRdb year 2021). Reading the label with the study, this specimen's time point is: baseline before first vaccination. Libraries were built with the immunoSEQ multiplex PCR assay. Held by TCRdb, this immuneACCESS table contains in-frame sequences only and omits some clones. Under half of the omission traces to an unresolved V gene where checked; the cause of the rest is unknown. The sample table shows approximately 110,000 clones, and about 90% are seen once. The ten largest account for roughly a tenth of the sample. Sample: peripheral blood, taken on day 0 of AZD1222 vaccination. These receptors were taken from an adult in good health.

The V gene is TRBV6-2 or TRBV6-3, the J gene TRBJ1-5; D unresolved. Trimming left V 2 bases short and J 4 bases short, with 15 bases between. The CDR3 spans 16 residues. The germline V gene encodes CDR1 MNHEY and CDR2 SVGEGT. This chain's CDR3 is CASSYPDLGRNQPQHF. Written as DNA, the CDR3 is TGTGCCAGCAGTTACCCGGATCTTGGAAGAAATCAGCCCCAGCATTTT.

The chain employs TRBV2 and TRBJ2-4; D may be TRBD1 (5 bases). V lost 2 bases and J lost 15, with 17 bases in between. Germline V gene data show CDR1 as SNHLY and CDR2 as FYNNEI. This CDR3 region has 13 residues. DNA of the CDR3: TGTGCCAGCAGTGAAAAGGGCAGGGCTGTTGCGTACTTC. Its protein product is CASSEKGRAVAYF. The full variable domain, its missing parts supplied by reference TRBV2 and TRBJ2-4, is EPEVTQTPSHQVTQMGQEVILRCVPISNHLYFYWYRQILGQKVEFLVSFYNNEISEKSEIFDDQFSVERPDGSNFTLKIRSTKLEDSAMYFCASSEKGRAVAYFGAGTRLSVL.

This clone was observed once. The chain couples TRBV12-5 to TRBJ2-3; D is unresolved. The CDR3 is 14 amino acids. Germline lookup yields CDR1 LGHNT and CDR2 FRNRAP. The V gene lost 3 bases and the J gene lost 1 base, with 8 bases spanning the gap. DNA for the CDR3: TGTGCTAGTGGTTTAGGAACTGGCACAGATACGCAGTATTTT. Residues: CASGLGTGTDTQYF.

The CDR3 here is CASSSVFTPLHF. The CDR3 DNA sequence: TGTGCCAGCAGCTCGGTTTTTACACCCCTCCACTTT. This chain uses TRBV7-2 with TRBJ1-6; D remains ambiguous. V lost 4 bases to trimming and J lost 11 bases, with 9 bases between them. This CDR3 region has 12 residues. Germline V gene sequence: CDR1 SGHTA, CDR2 FQGNSA.

The chain joins TRBV30 to TRBJ2-7; TRBD1 matches at 7 bases. This CDR3 is 10 amino acids long. Germline values: CDR1 GTSNPN, CDR2 SVGIG (reference sequence). V lost 2 bases, J lost 9 bases, and 1 base stayed unmatched. DNA of the CDR3: TGTGCCTGGAGTCAGGGGGTGCAGTACTTC. Its translation: CAWSQGVQYF.

The chain has TRBV5-4 and TRBJ1-2; TRBD1 agrees at 8 bases. Germline lookup yields CDR1 SGHNT and CDR2 YYREEE (reference sequence). Trimming removed 3 bases from V and 14 bases from J; junction bases left unmatched: 12. This CDR3 has 13 amino acids. CDR3 amino acids: CASSSDEGQAHTF. The CDR3 coding sequence is TGTGCCAGCAGCTCGGACGAGGGACAGGCGCATACCTTC.